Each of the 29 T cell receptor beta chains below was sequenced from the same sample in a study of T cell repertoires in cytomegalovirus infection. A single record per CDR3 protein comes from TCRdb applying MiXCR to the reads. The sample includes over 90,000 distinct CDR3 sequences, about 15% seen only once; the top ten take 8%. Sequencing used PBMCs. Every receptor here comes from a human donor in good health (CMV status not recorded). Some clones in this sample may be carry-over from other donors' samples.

This CDR3 reads CSARSGYSYNEQFF. DNA for the CDR3: TGCAGTGCTAGGAGCGGGTACTCCTACAATGAGCAGTTCTTC. The chain has TRBV20-1 and TRBJ2-1, with D possibly TRBD2 on 6 matching bases. The CDR3 consists of 14 residues. Germline V gene lookup returns CDR1 DFQATT and CDR2 SNEGSKA (reference sequence). Trimming cost V 3 bases and J 0 bases, with 9 bases left between them.

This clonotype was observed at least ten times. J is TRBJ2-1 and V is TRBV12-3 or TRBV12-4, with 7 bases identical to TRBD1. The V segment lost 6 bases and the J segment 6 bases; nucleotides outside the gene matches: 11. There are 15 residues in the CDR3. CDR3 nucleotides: TGTGCCAGCAGCCGCGACAGGGCTGGGAGCAATGAGCAGTTCTTC. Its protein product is CASSRDRAGSNEQFF.

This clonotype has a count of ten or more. CDR3 protein: CASSGQRGAEAFF. DNA of the CDR3: TGTGCCAGCAGTGGACAGCGCGGAGCTGAAGCTTTCTTT. V is TRBV6-1 and J is TRBJ1-1; D possibly corresponds to TRBD1 (5 bases). Germline CDR1 MNHNS, CDR2 SASEGT. The V end was cut by 4 bases, the J end by 6 bases, with 12 bases between. The CDR3 contains 13 residues.

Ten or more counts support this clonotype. CDR3 nucleotides: TGTGCCAGCAGCCGCGACAGGGGCCCGATGCCCTACGAGCAGTACTTC. Residues: CASSRDRGPMPYEQYF. The J gene is TRBJ2-7, the V gene TRBV6-2 or TRBV6-3; TRBD1 matches 8 bases. V dropped 6 bases and J dropped 2; count of bases not matched to a gene: 12. The CDR3 is 16 residues long. The germline gives CDR1 MNHEY, CDR2 SVGEGT.

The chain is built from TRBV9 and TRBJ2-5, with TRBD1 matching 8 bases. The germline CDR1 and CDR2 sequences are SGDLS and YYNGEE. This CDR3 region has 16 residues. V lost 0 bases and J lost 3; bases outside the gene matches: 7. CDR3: CASSVGLGQGEETQYF. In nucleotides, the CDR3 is TGTGCCAGCAGCGTAGGCCTCGGACAGGGTGAAGAGACCCAGTACTTC.

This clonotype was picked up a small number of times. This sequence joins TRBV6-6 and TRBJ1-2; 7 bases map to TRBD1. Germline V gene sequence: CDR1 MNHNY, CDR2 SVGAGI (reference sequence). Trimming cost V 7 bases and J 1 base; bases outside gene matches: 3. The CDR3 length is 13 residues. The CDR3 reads CASMGTDNYGYTF. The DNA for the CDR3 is TGTGCCAGCATGGGGACAGATAACTATGGCTACACCTTC.

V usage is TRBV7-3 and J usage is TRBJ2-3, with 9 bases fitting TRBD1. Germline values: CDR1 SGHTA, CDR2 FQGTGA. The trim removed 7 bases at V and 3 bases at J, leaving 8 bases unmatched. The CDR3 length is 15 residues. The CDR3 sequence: CASTSSGQGTDTQYF. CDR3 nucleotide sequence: TGTGCCAGCACCTCTTCGGGACAGGGAACAGATACGCAGTATTTT.

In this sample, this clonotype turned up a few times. Here the CDR3 reads CASSLRSGGLGYNEQFF. Written as DNA, the CDR3 is TGTGCCAGCAGCTTAAGGTCGGGGGGTTTAGGTTACAATGAGCAGTTCTTC. The chain links TRBV7-2 to TRBJ2-1, with 7 bases that match TRBD2. Germline CDR1 is SGHTA and CDR2 is FQGNSA. Trimming took 2 bases from V and 4 from J; bases not matched to a gene: 11. The CDR3 contains 17 residues.

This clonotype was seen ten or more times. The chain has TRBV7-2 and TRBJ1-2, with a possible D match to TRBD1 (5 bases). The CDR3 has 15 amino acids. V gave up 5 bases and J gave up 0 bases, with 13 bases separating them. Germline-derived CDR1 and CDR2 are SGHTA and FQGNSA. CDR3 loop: CASSPARGANYGYTF. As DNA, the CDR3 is TGTGCCAGCAGCCCAGCGAGGGGAGCTAACTATGGCTACACCTTC.

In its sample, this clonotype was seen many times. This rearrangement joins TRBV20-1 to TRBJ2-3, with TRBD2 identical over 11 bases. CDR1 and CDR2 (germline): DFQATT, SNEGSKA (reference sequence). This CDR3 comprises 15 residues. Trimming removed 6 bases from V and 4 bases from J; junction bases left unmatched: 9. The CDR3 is CSAPASGGWADTQYF. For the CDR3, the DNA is TGCAGTGCCCCTGCTAGCGGGGGGTGGGCAGATACGCAGTATTTT.

Here the CDR3 DNA reads TGCGCCAGCAGCCAAGTTGCAGCGAAGAACACTGAAGCTTTCTTT. Its protein product is CASSQVAAKNTEAFF. V and J are TRBV4-3 and TRBJ1-1; D is undetermined. The CDR3 runs 15 residues. CDR1 LGHNA and CDR2 YSLEER come from the germline V gene. V lost 1 base to trimming and J lost 1 base, with 10 bases between them.

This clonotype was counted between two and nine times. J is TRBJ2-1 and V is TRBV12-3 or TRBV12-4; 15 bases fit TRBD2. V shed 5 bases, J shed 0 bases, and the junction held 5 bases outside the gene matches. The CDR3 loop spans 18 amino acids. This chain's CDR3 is CASSGLAGGQSSYNEQFF. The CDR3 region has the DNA TGTGCCAGCAGTGGACTAGCGGGGGGGCAGAGCTCCTACAATGAGCAGTTCTTC.

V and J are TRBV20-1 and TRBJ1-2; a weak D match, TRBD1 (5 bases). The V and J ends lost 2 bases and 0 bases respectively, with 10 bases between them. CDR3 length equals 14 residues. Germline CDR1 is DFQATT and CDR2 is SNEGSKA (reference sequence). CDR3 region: CSARQGIANYGYTF. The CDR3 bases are TGCAGTGCTAGACAGGGAATTGCTAACTATGGCTACACCTTC.

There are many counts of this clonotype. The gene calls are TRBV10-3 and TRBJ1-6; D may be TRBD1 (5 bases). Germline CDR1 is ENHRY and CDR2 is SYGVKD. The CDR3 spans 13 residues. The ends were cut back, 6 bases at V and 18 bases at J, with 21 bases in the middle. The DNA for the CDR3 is TGTGCCATCAGCCCCTCTGGGACCCAGAGAGCCCACTTT. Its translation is CAISPSGTQRAHF.

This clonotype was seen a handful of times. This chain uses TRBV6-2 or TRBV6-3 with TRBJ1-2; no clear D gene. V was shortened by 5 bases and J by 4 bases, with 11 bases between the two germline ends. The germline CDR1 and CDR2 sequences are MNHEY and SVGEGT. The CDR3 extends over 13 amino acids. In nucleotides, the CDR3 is TGTGCCAGCAGTCCGACTGCGCCCTATGGCTACACCTTC. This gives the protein CASSPTAPYGYTF.

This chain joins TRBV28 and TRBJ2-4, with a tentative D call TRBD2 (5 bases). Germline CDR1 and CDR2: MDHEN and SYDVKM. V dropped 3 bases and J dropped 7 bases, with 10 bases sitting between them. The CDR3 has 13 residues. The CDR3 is CASSFPGENIQYF. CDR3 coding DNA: TGTGCCAGCAGTTTCCCCGGGGAGAACATTCAGTACTTC.

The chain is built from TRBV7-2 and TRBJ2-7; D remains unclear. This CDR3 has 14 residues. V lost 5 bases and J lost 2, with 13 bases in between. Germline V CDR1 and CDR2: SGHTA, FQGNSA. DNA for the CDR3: TGTGCCAGCAGCCCTCTCCGGGCCCCCTACGAGCAGTACTTC. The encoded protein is CASSPLRAPYEQYF. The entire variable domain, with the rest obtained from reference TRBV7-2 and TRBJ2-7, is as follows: GAGVSQSPSNKVTEKGKDVELRCDPISGHTALYWYRQSLGQGLEFLIYFQGNSAPDKSGLPSDRFSAERTGGSVSTLTIQRTQQEDSAVYLCASSPLRAPYEQYFGPGTRLTVT.

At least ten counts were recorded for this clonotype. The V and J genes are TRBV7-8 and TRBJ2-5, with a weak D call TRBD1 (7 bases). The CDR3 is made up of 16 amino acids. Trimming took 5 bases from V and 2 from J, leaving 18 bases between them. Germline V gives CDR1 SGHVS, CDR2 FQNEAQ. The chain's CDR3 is CASSRAGQTLQETQYF. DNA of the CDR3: TGTGCCAGCAGCCGCGCGGGACAGACCCTTCAAGAGACCCAGTACTTC.

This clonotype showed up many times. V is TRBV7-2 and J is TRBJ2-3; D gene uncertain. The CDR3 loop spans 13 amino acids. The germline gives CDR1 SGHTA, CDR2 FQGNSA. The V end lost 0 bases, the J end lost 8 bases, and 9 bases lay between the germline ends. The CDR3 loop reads CASSLADSGTQYF. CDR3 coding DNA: TGTGCCAGCAGCTTAGCCGACTCGGGTACGCAGTATTTT.

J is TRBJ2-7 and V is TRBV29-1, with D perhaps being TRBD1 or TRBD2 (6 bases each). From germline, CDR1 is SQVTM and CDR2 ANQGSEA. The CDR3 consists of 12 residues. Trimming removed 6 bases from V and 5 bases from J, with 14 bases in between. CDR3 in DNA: TGCAGCGTATCCAGGGGCGGGAACGAGCAGTACTTC. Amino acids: CSVSRGGNEQYF.

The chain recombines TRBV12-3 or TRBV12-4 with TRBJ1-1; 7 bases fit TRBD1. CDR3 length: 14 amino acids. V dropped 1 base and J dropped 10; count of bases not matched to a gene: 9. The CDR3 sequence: CASSLDRGAGLAFF. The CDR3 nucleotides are TGTGCCAGCAGTTTAGACAGGGGCGCTGGGCTAGCTTTCTTT.

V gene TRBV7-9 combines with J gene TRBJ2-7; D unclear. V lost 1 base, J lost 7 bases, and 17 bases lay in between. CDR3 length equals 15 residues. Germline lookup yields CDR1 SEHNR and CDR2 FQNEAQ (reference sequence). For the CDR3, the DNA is TGTGCCAGCAGCTTAGTTGTGGGCCTCCACGGGGAGCAGTACTTC. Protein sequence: CASSLVVGLHGEQYF.

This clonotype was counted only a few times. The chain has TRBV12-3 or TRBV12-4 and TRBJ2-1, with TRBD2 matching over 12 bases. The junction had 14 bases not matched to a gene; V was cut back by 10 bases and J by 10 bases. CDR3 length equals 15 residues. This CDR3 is CAIRRTSGGRREQFF. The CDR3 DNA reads TGTGCCATCCGACGCACTAGCGGGGGGCGAAGGGAGCAGTTCTTC.

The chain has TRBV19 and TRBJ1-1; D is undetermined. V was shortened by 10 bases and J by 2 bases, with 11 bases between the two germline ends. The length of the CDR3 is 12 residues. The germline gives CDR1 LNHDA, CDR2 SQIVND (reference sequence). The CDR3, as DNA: TGTGCCACTCGCGGCCTCAACACTGAAGCTTTCTTT. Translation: CATRGLNTEAFF.

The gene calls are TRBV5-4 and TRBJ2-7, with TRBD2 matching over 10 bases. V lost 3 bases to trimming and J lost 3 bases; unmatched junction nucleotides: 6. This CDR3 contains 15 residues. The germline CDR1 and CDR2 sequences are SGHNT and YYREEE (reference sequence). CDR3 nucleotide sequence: TGTGCCAGCAGCTCGGGACTAGCGAGTGACTACGAGCAGTACTTC. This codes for CASSSGLASDYEQYF.

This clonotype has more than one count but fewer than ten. The CDR3 nucleotides read TGTGCCACCGAACTAGCGGGGGGTGTAAGTGAGCAGTTCTTC. The encoded protein is CATELAGGVSEQFF. The chain uses TRBV27 and TRBJ2-1; 12 bases fit TRBD2. The V segment lost 10 bases and the J segment 9 bases; nucleotides outside the gene matches: 10. CDR3 size: 14 residues. CDR1 MNHEY and CDR2 SMNVEV come from the germline V gene (reference sequence).

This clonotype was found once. In nucleotides, the CDR3 is TGTGCCAGCTCACTCCGGGACAGGGCTTCACCCCTCCACTTT. This gives the protein CASSLRDRASPLHF. This rearrangement joins TRBV12-3 or TRBV12-4 to TRBJ1-6; TRBD1 aligns across 9 bases. The CDR3 loop spans 14 amino acids. With V trimmed by 8 bases and J by 9 bases, 8 bases remained unmatched.

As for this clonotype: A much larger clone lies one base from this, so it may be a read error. The CDR3 here is CVSSRGQPYGYTF. DNA of the CDR3: TGTGTCAGCAGCCGAGGACAACCCTATGGCTACACCTTC. The chain is built from TRBV7-9 and TRBJ1-2; D is possibly TRBD1 (5 bases). The CDR3 runs to 13 residues. Looked up from germline, CDR1 is SEHNR and CDR2 is FQNEAQ (reference sequence). The variable domain in full, with the rest retrieved from reference TRBV7-9 and TRBJ1-2, is DTGVSQNPRHKITKRGQNVTFRCDPISEHNRLYWYRQTLGQGPEFLTYFQNEAQLEKSRLLSDRFSAERPKGSFSTLEIQRTEQGDSAMYLCVSSRGQPYGYTFGSGTRLTVV.

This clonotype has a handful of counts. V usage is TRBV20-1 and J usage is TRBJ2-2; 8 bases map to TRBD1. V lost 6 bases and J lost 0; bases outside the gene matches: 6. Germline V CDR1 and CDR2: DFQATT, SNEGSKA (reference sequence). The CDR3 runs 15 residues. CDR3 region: CSAPTGGTNTGELFF. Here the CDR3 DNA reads TGCAGTGCGCCTACAGGGGGGACGAACACCGGGGAGCTGTTTTTT.